This T cell receptor (beta chain) was documented in a study of CXCR3-negative and CXCR3-positive naive CD8 T cells. To note about this clonotype: Its antigen is not identified.

The TRB libraries of cDNA were built by UMI-labeled 5' RACE. TCRdb re-called the 5' RACE reads and catalogs CDR3 proteins one per entry, DNA excluded. This listing includes about 150,000 distinct CDR3 sequences. The CDR3 runs to 15 residues. CDR1 DFQATT and CDR2 SNEGSKA come from the germline V gene (reference sequence). Study conclusions and caveats: Hydrophobicity was higher for TRB CDR3s found in CXCR3-positive naive cells than in CXCR3-negative naive cells. Comparably high diversity was seen in both naive subsets, and much lower diversity in memory CD8+ cells. Across naive subsets, surface CD5 expression was comparable, and TCR strength was inferred from properties of the TRB CDR3.

CD45RO-CCR7+CD27+CD95- expression identified naive CD8+ T cells. This chain joins TRBV20-1 and TRBJ2-6. Sequences were obtained from naive CXCR3+ CD8+ T cells from blood. Subset reported: CD45RO-CCR7+CD27+CD95- naive CD8+ T cells expressing CXCR3 (TNR3+). The TCR comes from a human donor in good health. Some clones in this sample may be carry-over from other donors' samples. CDR3 loop: CSARSFEAGANVLTF.